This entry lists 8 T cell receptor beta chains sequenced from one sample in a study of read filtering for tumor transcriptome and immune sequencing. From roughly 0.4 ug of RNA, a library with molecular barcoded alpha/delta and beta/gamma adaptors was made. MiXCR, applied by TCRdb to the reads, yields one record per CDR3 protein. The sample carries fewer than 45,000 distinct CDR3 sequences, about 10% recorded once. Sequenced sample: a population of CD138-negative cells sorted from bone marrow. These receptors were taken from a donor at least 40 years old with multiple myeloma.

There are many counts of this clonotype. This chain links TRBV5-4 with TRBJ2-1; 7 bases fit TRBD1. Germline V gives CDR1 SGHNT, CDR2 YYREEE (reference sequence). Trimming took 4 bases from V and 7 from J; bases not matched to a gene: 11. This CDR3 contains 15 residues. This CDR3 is CASSRGTAGENEQFF. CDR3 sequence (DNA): TGTGCCAGCAGCAGAGGGACAGCCGGAGAGAATGAGCAGTTCTTC.

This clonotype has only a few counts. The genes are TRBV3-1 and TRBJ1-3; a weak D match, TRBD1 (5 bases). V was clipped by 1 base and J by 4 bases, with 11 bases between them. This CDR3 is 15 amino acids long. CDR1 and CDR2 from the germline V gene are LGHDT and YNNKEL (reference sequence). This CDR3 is CASSQGQGGGNTIYF. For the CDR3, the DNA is TGTGCCAGCAGCCAAGGCCAGGGTGGCGGAAACACCATATATTTT.

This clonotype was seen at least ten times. CDR3 bases: TGTGCCAGCAGCTTAGCGCGGTCCAGCCAAGAGACCCAGTACTTC. Translated, it gives CASSLARSSQETQYF. V usage is TRBV7-9 and J usage is TRBJ2-5; no clear D gene. Trimming pared 0 bases from V and 1 base from J, leaving 9 bases between. Germline V lookup: CDR1 SEHNR, CDR2 FQNEAQ (reference sequence). This CDR3 comprises 15 residues.

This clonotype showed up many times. CDR3 sequence: CASSYFGVAGNYEQYF. The CDR3 region has the DNA TGTGCCAGCAGTTACTTCGGGGTAGCGGGTAACTACGAGCAGTACTTC. The chain has TRBV6-5 and TRBJ2-7; 7 bases line up with TRBD2. This CDR3 is 16 amino acids long. The junction had 9 bases not matched to a gene; V was cut back by 1 base and J by 3 bases. The germline V gene has CDR1 MNHEY and CDR2 SVGAGI.

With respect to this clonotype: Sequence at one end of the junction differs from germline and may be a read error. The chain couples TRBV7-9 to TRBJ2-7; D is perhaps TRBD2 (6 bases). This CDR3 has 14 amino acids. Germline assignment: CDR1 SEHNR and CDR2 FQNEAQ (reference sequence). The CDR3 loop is CASSLVGGNYGQYF. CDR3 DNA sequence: TGTGCCAGCAGCCTTGTAGGAGGGAACTACGGGCAGTACTTC.

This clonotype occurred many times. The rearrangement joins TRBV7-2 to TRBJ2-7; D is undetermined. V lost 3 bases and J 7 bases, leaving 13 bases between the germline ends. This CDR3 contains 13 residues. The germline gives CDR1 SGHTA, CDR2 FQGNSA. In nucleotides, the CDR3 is TGTGCCAGCAGCTTGTCGGGCGTAGGGGAGCAGTACTTC. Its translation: CASSLSGVGEQYF.

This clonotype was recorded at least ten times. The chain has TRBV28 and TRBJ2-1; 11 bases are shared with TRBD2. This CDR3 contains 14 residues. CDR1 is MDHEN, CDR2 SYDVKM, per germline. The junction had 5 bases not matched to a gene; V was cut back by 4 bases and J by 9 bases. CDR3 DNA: TGTGCCAGCAGTTCTACTAGCGGGGGCTCTGAGCAGTTCTTC. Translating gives CASSSTSGGSEQFF.

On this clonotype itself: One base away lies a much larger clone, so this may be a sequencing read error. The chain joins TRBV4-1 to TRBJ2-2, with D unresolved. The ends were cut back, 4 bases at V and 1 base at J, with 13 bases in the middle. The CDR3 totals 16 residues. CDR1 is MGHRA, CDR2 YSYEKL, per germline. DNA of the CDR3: TGCGCCAGCAGCCCCGGGTTACTTCTGAACACCGGGGAGCTGTTTTTT. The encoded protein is CASSPGLLLNTGELFF.